A single sample is the source of the 17 T cell receptor beta chains below, sequenced in a study of blood T cells in healthy people across ages. Combining a sample-barcoded 5' primer with a J-beta primer mix, a second PCR ran for about 6 to 12 cycles. TCRdb used MiXCR to reprocess the 5' RACE reads, holding one entry per CDR3 protein. The sample contains about 1.6 million distinct CDR3 sequences, almost 35% of which appear only once. The sequenced sample consisted of blood. The receptors shown here come from a woman under 40 in good health.

The rearrangement links TRBV15 to TRBJ1-4; a possible D gene is TRBD1 (6 bases). This CDR3 spans 16 amino acids. V was cut by 5 bases and J by 8 bases, with 21 bases left in between. The germline gives CDR1 LNHNV, CDR2 YYDKDF (reference sequence). DNA for the CDR3: TGTGCCACCAGCCCCGAATCAGACAGGCTCCTAGAAAAACTGTTTTTT. Translated: CATSPESDRLLEKLFF.

The chain recombines TRBV4-1 with TRBJ1-2; no reliable D call. Per germline, CDR1 MGHRA and CDR2 YSYEKL. The CDR3 contains 16 residues. The V end lost 1 base, the J end lost 5 bases, and 17 bases lay between the germline ends. The CDR3 region is CASSQAPSRHAYGYTF. CDR3 DNA sequence: TGCGCCAGCAGCCAAGCCCCTTCTCGACATGCTTATGGCTACACCTTC.

V usage is TRBV6-1 and J usage is TRBJ1-2; D not certain. The V end lost 4 bases, the J end lost 5 bases, and 8 bases lay between the germline ends. CDR3 length: 12 amino acids. Germline V gives CDR1 MNHNS, CDR2 SASEGT. CDR3 DNA sequence: TGTGCCAGCAGTGGGGATGCTTATGGCTACACCTTC. It translates to CASSGDAYGYTF.

This clonotype showed up just a few times. J is TRBJ2-1 and V is TRBV14, with D tentatively TRBD1 (6 bases). The CDR3 contains 17 residues. Germline V CDR1 and CDR2: SGHDN, FVKESK. V dropped 0 bases and J dropped 7 bases, with 19 bases sitting between them. CDR3 bases: TGTGCCAGCAGCCAAGATTTATCCGGTACAGGGTGGAATGAGCAGTTCTTC. As protein: CASSQDLSGTGWNEQFF.

This clonotype was seen once. The chain carries TRBV18 and TRBJ2-1; 9 bases are a match to TRBD2. Germline CDR1 reads KGHSH; CDR2 reads LQKENI. With V trimmed by 2 bases and J by 12 bases, 8 bases remained unmatched. The CDR3 has 14 residues. This CDR3 is CASSPRTSVEGQFF. The CDR3 DNA sequence: TGTGCCAGCTCACCAAGGACTAGCGTAGAGGGGCAGTTCTTC.

This clonotype was seen at least ten times. One junction end does not reproduce the germline sequence, and a read error may be involved. V is TRBV10-3 and J is TRBJ2-7, with D tentatively TRBD1 (6 bases). This CDR3 is 15 amino acids long. Germline values: CDR1 ENHRY, CDR2 SYGVKD. CDR3 in DNA: TGTGCCATCGGTGACAGGAAACCCTATGAGTACGAGCAGTACTTC. It specifies CAIGDRKPYEYEQYF.

This chain uses TRBV6-5 with TRBJ2-7, with 7 bases lining up with TRBD1. Germline CDR1 and CDR2: MNHEY and SVGAGI. J was trimmed by 4 bases and V by 4 bases; bases with no gene match: 19. The CDR3 totals 18 residues. CDR3 in DNA: TGTGCCAGCAGTTCTAATCAAAACCGGGACAGTGCTGGTTACGAGCAGTACTTC. It translates to CASSSNQNRDSAGYEQYF.

This clonotype has at least ten counts. The chain is built from TRBV4-1 and TRBJ2-3; a possible D gene is TRBD2 (7 bases). Germline loops: CDR1 MGHRA, CDR2 YSYEKL. V lost 0 bases and J 0 bases, leaving 13 bases between the germline ends. CDR3 length equals 17 residues. The CDR3: CASSQEWGGASTDTQYF. For the CDR3, the DNA is TGCGCCAGCAGCCAAGAATGGGGGGGGGCTAGCACAGATACGCAGTATTTT.

In its sample, this clonotype was seen many times. The rearrangement uses TRBV6-6 and TRBJ2-1, with D tentatively TRBD1 (6 bases). The CDR3 has 14 residues. The germline V gene encodes CDR1 MNHNY and CDR2 SVGAGI (reference sequence). Trimming took 2 bases from V and 9 from J, leaving 14 bases between them. CDR3 in amino acids: CASSYAQGFSEQFF. For the CDR3, the DNA is TGTGCCAGCAGTTACGCGCAGGGGTTCAGTGAGCAGTTCTTC.

The gene calls are TRBV3-1 and TRBJ2-5; 8 positions match TRBD1. Trimming at V came to 0 bases and at J to 5 bases, leaving 11 bases not matched to a gene. This CDR3 is 17 amino acids long. Germline CDR1 and CDR2: LGHDT and YNNKEL (reference sequence). CDR3 sequence reads: CASSQDGVTGDLETQYF. DNA for the CDR3: TGTGCCAGCAGCCAAGATGGCGTGACAGGGGATTTGGAGACCCAGTACTTC.

Notes on this clonotype: This may come from a read error, since a much larger clone is one base off. The genes are TRBV29-1 and TRBJ2-4, with D perhaps matching TRBD1 (9 bases). The DNA end is a closer match to TRBJ2-7, so the J assignment may be wrong. CDR1 is SQVTM, CDR2 ANQGSEA, per germline. The CDR3 sequence is 18 residues long. The CDR3 nucleotides are TGCAGCGTTGAAGGACAGGGGGTAATGAGCGGGAGTAGTCGCGAGCAGTACTTC. Translated: CSVEGQGVMSGSSREQYF.

This clonotype has at least ten counts. The chain joins TRBV29-1 to TRBJ2-3, with D possibly matching TRBD2 (5 bases). The germline V gene has CDR1 SQVTM and CDR2 ANQGSEA. Trimming shortened V by 4 bases and J by 6 bases, and 14 bases separated the two germline ends. The CDR3 loop spans 13 amino acids. This CDR3 reads CSVVVGVPDTQYF. CDR3 DNA: TGCAGCGTTGTCGTGGGAGTTCCCGATACGCAGTATTTT.

The chain combines TRBV20-1 with TRBJ2-5, with D unresolved. The CDR3 extends over 14 amino acids. V was clipped by 6 bases and J by 5 bases, with 19 bases between them. Germline values: CDR1 DFQATT, CDR2 SNEGSKA (reference sequence). The CDR3 region has the DNA TGCAGTGCCAAAAGGCAGACCCTTCGGGAGACCCAGTACTTC. This encodes CSAKRQTLRETQYF.

This clonotype was counted a few times. The chain joins TRBV5-8 to TRBJ2-7; D gene ambiguous. With 2 bases removed from V and 0 bases from J, the gap between germline ends came to 9 bases. The germline V gene has CDR1 SGHTS and CDR2 YDEGEE. This CDR3 has 14 residues. CDR3 residues: CASSFTRSSYEQYF. CDR3 in DNA: TGTGCCAGCAGCTTCACCAGGAGCTCCTACGAGCAGTACTTC.

This clonotype showed up just once. This rearrangement joins TRBV2 to TRBJ1-2, with D perhaps matching TRBD1 (5 bases). Trimming took off 0 bases at V and 6 bases at J, with 11 bases between the two ends. The CDR3 contains 14 residues. Germline values: CDR1 SNHLY, CDR2 FYNNEI. CDR3 loop: CASSEAGRVNGYTF. Here the CDR3 DNA reads TGTGCCAGCAGTGAAGCAGGCAGGGTGAATGGCTACACCTTC.

Note on this clonotype: This clone may be a read error of a much larger clone one base away. The gene calls are TRBV29-1 and TRBJ2-6; no definite D call. This CDR3 contains 13 residues. Germline V gene data show CDR1 as SQVTM and CDR2 as ANQGSEA. CDR3 in amino acids: CGVEGSGANVLTF. The CDR3 bases are TGCGGCGTTGAAGGTTCCGGGGCCAACGTCCTGACTTTC. The full variable domain, its missing parts supplied by reference TRBV29-1 and TRBJ2-6, is SAVISQKPSRDICQRGTSLTIQCQVDSQVTMMFWYRQQPGQSLTLIATANQGSEATYESGFVIDKFPISRPNLTFSTLTVSNMSPEDSSIYLCGVEGSGANVLTFGAGSRLTVL.

This chain joins TRBV4-1 and TRBJ1-2; 8 bases map to TRBD1. The junction had 6 bases not matched to a gene; V was cut back by 1 base and J by 5 bases. The length of the CDR3 is 15 residues. Germline CDR1 MGHRA, CDR2 YSYEKL. CDR3 nucleotide sequence: TGCGCCAGCAGCCAAGGGACAGGGCCTGGGTATGGCTACACCTTC. It encodes CASSQGTGPGYGYTF.